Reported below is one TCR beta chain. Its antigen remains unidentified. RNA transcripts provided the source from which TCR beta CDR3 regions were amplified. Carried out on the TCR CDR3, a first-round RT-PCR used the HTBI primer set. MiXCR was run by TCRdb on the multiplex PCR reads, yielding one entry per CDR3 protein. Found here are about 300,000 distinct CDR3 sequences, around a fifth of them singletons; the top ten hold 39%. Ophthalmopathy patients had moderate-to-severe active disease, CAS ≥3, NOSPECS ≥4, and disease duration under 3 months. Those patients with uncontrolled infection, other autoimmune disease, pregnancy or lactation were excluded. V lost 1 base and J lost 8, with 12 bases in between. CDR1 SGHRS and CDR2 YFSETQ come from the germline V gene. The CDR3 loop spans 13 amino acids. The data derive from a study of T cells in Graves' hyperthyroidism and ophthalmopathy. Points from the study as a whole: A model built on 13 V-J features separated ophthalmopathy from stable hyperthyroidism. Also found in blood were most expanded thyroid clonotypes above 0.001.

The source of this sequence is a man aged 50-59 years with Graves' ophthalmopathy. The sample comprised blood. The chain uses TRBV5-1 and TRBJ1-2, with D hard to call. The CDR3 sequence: CASSLHPKGGYTF. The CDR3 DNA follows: TGCGCCAGCAGCTTGCACCCCAAGGGAGGCTACACCTTC.